This T cell receptor (beta chain) was retrieved from a study of control samples from healthy donors and cancer patients (dated by TCRdb to between 2020 and 2021). Library prep was done by the immunoSEQ multiplex PCR assay. As stored in TCRdb, this immuneACCESS dataset retains in-frame rearrangements with V and J assigned. A fraction of the clones does not appear; measured against another copy, unresolved V genes explain less than half of the discrepancy, and the remainder lacks a known reason. This sample has more than 95,000 clones in its table, and roughly 92% of those were observed once. About 0.6% of the sample is taken by the ten largest. With respect to this clone: The target of this receptor is not known. No base-level quality is on record; no much larger clone is a single base apart.

The sequence was obtained from an elderly man with head and neck cancer. Material: PBMCs.

Read as DNA, the sequence is TGTGCCTGGACCGATGATTCTGGAAACACCATATATTTT. Its protein product is CAWTDDSGNTIYF. Recombination joined TRBV30 with TRBJ1-3; no confident D gene assignment can be made. The germline V gene (reference sequence) specifies GTSNPN as CDR1 and SVGIG as CDR2. Deletion took 4 bases off V and 1 base off J, with a span of 8 bases between the germline ends. The CDR3 runs 13 residues from the cysteine to the phenylalanine. Solely the CDR3 DNA is kept, with 39 bases framed from the first base.